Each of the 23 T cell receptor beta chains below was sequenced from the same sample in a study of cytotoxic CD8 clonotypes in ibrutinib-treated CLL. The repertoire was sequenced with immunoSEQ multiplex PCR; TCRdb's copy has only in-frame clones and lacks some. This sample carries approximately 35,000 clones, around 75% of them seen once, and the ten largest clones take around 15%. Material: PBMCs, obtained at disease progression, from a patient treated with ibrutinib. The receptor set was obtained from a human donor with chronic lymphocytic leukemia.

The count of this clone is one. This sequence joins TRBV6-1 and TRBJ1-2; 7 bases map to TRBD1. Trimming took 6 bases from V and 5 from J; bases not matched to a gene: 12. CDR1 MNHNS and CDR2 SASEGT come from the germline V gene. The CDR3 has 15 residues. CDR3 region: CASRLRDSRHYGYTF. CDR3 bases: TGTGCCAGCAGACTCCGGGACAGCCGGCATTATGGCTACACCTTC.

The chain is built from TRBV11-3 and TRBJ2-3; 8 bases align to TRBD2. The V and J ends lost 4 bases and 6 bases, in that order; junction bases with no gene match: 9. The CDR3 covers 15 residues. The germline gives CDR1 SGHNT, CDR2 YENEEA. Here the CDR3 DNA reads TGTGCCAGCAGCTCCAATAGCGGGGCGTCGGATACGCAGTATTTT. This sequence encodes CASSSNSGASDTQYF.

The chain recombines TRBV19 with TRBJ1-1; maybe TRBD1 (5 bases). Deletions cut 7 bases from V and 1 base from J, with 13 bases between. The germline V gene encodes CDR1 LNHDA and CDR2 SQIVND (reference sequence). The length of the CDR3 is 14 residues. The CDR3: CASTRDGRNTEAFF. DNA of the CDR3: TGTGCCAGTACCCGGGACGGTCGGAACACTGAAGCTTTCTTT.

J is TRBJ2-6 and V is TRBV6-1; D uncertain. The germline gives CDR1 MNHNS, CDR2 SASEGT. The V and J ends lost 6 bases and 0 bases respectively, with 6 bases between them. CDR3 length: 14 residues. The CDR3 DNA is TGTGCCAGCAGCTTAACCTCTGGGGCCAACGTCCTGACTTTC. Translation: CASSLTSGANVLTF.

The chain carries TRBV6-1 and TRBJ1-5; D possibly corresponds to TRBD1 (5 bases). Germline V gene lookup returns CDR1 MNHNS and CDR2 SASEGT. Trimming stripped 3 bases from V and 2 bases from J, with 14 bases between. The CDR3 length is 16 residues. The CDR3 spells CASSEPGGNGNQPQHF. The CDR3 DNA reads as TGTGCCAGCAGTGAGCCTGGGGGGAATGGCAATCAGCCCCAGCATTTT.

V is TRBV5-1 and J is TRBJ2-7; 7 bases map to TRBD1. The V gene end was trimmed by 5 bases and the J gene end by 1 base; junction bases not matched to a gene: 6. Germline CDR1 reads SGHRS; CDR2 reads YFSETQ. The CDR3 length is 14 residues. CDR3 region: CASSRTGESYEQYF. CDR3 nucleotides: TGCGCCAGCAGTCGGACAGGAGAATCCTACGAGCAGTACTTC.

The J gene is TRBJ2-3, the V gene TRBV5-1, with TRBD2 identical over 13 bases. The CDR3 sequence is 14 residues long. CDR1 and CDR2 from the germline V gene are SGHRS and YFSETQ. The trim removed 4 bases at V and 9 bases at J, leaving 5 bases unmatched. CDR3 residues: CASSGGLAGVTQYF. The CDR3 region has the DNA TGCGCCAGCAGCGGCGGACTAGCGGGAGTGACGCAGTATTTT.

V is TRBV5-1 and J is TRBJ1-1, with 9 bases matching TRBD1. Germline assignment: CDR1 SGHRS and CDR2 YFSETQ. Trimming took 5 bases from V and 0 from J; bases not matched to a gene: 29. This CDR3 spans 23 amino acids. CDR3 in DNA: TGCGCCAGCAGTACCCCCGTGACAGGGGGTTTTCGTTTTTTGGATAGACTGAACACTGAAGCTTTCTTT. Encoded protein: CASSTPVTGGFRFLDRLNTEAFF. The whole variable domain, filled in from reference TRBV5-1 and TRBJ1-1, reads KAGVTQTPRYLIKTRGQQVTLSCSPISGHRSVSWYQQTPGQGLQFLFEYFSETQRNKGNFPGRFSGRQFSNSRSEMNVSTLELGDSALYLCASSTPVTGGFRFLDRLNTEAFFGQGTRLTVV.

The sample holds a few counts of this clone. CDR3 amino acids: CASSFQPTGTGYGGELFF. CDR3 nucleotide sequence: TGCGCCAGCAGCTTCCAGCCCACCGGGACAGGGTACGGCGGGGAGCTGTTTTTT. The chain recombines TRBV5-1 with TRBJ2-2, with TRBD1 identical over 9 bases. After removal of 2 bases from V and 7 bases from J, the junction contained 15 bases not matched to a gene. The CDR3 runs to 18 residues. From germline, CDR1 is SGHRS and CDR2 YFSETQ.

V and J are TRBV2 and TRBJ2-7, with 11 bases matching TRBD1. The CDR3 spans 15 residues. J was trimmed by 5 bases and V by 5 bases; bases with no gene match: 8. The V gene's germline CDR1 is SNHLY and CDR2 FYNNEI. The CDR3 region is CASSRFRTGGDEQYF. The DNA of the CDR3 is TGTGCCAGCAGTAGGTTCCGGACAGGGGGCGACGAGCAGTACTTC.

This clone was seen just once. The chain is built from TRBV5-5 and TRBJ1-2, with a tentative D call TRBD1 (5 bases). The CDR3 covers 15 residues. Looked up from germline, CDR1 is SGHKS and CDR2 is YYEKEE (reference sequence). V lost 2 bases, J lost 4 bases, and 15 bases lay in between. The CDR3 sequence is CASSFDPLGTYGYTF. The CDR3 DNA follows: TGTGCCAGCAGCTTTGACCCTCTAGGGACCTATGGCTACACCTTC.

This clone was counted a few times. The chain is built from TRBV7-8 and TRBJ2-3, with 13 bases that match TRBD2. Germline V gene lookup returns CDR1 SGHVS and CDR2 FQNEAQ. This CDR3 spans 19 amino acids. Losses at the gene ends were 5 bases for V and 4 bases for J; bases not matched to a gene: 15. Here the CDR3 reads CASSPRTSGGQKGSDTQYF. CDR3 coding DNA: TGTGCCAGCAGCCCCAGGACTAGCGGGGGCCAAAAGGGCTCAGATACGCAGTATTTT.

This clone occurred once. The CDR3 DNA is TGCGCCAGCAGCCCGGGACTAGCGGCAGATACGCAGTATTTT. Residues: CASSPGLAADTQYF. V and J are TRBV5-1 and TRBJ2-3, with TRBD2 matching over 11 bases. The CDR3 spans 14 residues. After removal of 4 bases from V and 4 bases from J, the junction contained 2 bases not matched to a gene. Germline-derived CDR1 and CDR2 are SGHRS and YFSETQ.

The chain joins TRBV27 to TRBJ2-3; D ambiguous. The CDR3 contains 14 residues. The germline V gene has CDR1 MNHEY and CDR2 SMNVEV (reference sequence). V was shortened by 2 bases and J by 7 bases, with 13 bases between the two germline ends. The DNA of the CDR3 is TGTGCCAGCAGTTTAGGGCCGAGTAGAAATACGCAGTATTTT. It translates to CASSLGPSRNTQYF.

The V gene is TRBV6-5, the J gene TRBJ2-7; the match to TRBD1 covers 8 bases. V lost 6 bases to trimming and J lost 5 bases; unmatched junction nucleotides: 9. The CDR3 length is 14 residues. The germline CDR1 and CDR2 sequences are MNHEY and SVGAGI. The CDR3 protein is CASRTIGQGHEQYF. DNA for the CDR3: TGTGCCAGCAGAACGATCGGACAGGGCCACGAGCAGTACTTC.

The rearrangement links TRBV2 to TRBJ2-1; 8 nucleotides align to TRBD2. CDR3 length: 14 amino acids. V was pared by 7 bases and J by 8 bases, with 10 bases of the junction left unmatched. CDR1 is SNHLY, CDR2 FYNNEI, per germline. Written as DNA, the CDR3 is TGTGCCAGCAACTGGCGGGGGGCCCGAGATGAGCAGTTCTTC. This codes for CASNWRGARDEQFF.

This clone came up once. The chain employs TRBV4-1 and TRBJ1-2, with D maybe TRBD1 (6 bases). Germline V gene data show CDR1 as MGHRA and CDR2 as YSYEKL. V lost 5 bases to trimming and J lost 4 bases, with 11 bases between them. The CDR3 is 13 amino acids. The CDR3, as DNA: TGCGCCAGCAGCGAGCAGGGGACCTATGGCTACACCTTC. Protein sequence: CASSEQGTYGYTF.

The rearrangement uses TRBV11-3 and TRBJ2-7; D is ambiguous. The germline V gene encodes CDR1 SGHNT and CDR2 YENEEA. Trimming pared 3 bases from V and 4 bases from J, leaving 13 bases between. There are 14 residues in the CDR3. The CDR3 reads CASSLGWPAYEQYF. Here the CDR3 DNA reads TGTGCCAGCAGCTTGGGTTGGCCGGCATACGAGCAGTACTTC. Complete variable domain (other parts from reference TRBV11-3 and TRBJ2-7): EAGVVQSPRYKIIEKKQPVAFWCNPISGHNTLYWYLQNLGQGPELLIRYENEEAVDDSQLPKDRFSAERLKGVDSTLKIQPAELGDSAVYLCASSLGWPAYEQYFGPGTRLTVT.

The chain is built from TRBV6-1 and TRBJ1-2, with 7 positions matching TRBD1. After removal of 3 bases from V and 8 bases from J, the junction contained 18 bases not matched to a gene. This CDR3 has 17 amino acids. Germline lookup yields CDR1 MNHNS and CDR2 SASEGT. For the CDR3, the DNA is TGTGCCAGCAGTGAGCCCGACTTTACTGGACAGGCCCCCGGCTACACCTTC. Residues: CASSEPDFTGQAPGYTF.

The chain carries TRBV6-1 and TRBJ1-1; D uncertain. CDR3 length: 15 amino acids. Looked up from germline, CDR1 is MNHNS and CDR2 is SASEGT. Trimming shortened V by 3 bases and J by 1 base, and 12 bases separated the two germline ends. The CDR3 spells CASSDEGAPNTEAFF. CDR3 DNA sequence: TGTGCCAGCAGTGATGAAGGTGCGCCGAACACTGAAGCTTTCTTT.

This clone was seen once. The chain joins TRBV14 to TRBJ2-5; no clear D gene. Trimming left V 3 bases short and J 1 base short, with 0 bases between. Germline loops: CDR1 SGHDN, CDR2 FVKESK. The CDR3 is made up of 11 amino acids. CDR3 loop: CASSHQETQYF. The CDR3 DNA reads TGTGCCAGCAGCCACCAAGAGACCCAGTACTTC.

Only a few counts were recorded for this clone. The CDR3 DNA reads as TGTGCCAGCGTTAAACGGGTAACGAACACCGGGGAGCTGTTTTTT. As protein: CASVKRVTNTGELFF. The chain combines TRBV6-6 with TRBJ2-2; no clear D gene. The CDR3 is made up of 15 amino acids. CDR1 is MNHNY, CDR2 SVGAGI, per germline (reference sequence). Between the trimmed V and J ends, which lost 8 bases and 0 bases, there was a span of 13 bases.

CDR3 loop: CASSEKGGPQGEQFF. The CDR3 nucleotides read TGCGCCAGCAGTGAGAAGGGGGGCCCGCAGGGTGAGCAGTTCTTC. The V gene is TRBV10-1, the J gene TRBJ2-1, with D possibly called TRBD1 or TRBD2 (6 bases each). CDR1 and CDR2 from the germline V gene are WNHNN and SYGVQD (reference sequence). Trimming pared 2 bases from V and 9 bases from J, leaving 17 bases between. This CDR3 spans 15 amino acids.